This note documents a single TCR beta chain sequence. The antigen remains unidentified. The data originate from a study of vaccination effects on CD4 cells after COVID-19. Culture proceeded for under twelve days, and CD4+ T cells were then isolated. The person's infection with SARS-CoV-2, confirmed by PCR, took place between March and December 2020. Either the mRNA-1273 or the BNT162b2 vaccine was given to participants as two doses. It was on days 3 and 7 that half the medium was replaced with IL-2 medium. The repertoire was sequenced with immunoSEQ multiplex PCR; TCRdb's copy has only in-frame clones and lacks some. Among around 53,000 clones listed, about four fifths were seen once. V was clipped by 5 bases and J by 6 bases; unmatched bases: 6. Germline CDR1 MNHEY, CDR2 SMNVEV (reference sequence). The CDR3 contains 13 residues.

The V gene is TRBV27, the J gene TRBJ1-2, with 7 bases fitting TRBD1. The sequence derives from a human donor who had a prior SARS-CoV-2 infection. The input for sequencing was CD4+ T cells from PBMCs cultured without peptide, taken after COVID-19 vaccination. DNA of the CDR3: TGTGCCAGCAGTCGCCAGGGGGGCCATGGCTACACCTTC. Its translation: CASSRQGGHGYTF.